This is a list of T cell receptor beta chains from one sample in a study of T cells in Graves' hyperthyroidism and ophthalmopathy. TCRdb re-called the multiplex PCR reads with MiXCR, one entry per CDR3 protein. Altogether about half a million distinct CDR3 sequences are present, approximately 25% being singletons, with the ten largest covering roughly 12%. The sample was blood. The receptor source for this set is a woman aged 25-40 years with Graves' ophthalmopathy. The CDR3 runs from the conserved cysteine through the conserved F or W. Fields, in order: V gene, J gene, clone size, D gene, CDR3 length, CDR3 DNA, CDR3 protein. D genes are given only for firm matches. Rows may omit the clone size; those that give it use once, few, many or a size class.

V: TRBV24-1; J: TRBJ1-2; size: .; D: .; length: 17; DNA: TGTGCCACCAGTGATTCAACCGGACAGATGTTTAAGGATGGCTACACCTTC; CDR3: CATSDSTGQMFKDGYTF
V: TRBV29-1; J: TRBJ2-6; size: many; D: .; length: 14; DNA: TGCAGCGTTCCCACAGGGACTGGGGCCAACGTCCTGACTTTC; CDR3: CSVPTGTGANVLTF
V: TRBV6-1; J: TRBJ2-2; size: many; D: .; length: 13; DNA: TGTGCCAGCAGGGCGGCGGTCGTCGGGGAGCTGTTTTTT; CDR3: CASRAAVVGELFF
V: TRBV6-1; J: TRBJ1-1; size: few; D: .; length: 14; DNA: TGTGCCAGCAGTGACGGAAAACAGAGAACTGAAGCTTTCTTT; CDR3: CASSDGKQRTEAFF
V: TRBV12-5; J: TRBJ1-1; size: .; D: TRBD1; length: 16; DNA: TGTGCTAGTGGCTCCAGAGGGGACAGGCCAGGGAGTGAAGCTTTCTTT; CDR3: CASGSRGDRPGSEAFF
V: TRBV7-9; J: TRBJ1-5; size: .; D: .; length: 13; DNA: TGTGCCAGCGGAGGGCCTGGGCGGGAGCCCCAGCATTTT; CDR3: CASGGPGREPQHF
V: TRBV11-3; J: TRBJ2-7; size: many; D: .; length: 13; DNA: TGTGCCAGCAGCTCCGAGACAGTCTACGAGCAGTACTTC; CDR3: CASSSETVYEQYF
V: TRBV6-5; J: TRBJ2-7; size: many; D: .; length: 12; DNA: TGTGCCACCGCGGGTACAGGGTACGAGCAGTACTTC; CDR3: CATAGTGYEQYF
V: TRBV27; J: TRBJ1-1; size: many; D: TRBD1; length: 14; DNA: TGTGCCAGCAGTTCCCTGACAGGGTACACTGAAGCTTTCTTT; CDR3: CASSSLTGYTEAFF
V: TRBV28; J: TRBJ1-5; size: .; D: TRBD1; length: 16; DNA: TGTGCCAGCAGTGACAGGGGGATTCGTAGCAATCAGCCCCAGCATTTT; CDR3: CASSDRGIRSNQPQHF
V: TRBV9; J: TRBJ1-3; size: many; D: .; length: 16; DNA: TGTGCCAGCAGCGTTGCCAACACCTTCTCTGGAAACACCATATATTTT; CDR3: CASSVANTFSGNTIYF
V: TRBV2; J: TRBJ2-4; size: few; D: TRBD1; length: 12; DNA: TGTGCCAGCAGTGATCCAGGGGCAGGGGGGTACTTC; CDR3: CASSDPGAGGYF
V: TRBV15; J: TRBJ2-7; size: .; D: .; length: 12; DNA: TGTGCCACCAGCAGACAGTACGGCGAGCAGTACTTC; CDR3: CATSRQYGEQYF
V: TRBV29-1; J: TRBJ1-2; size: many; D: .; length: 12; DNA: TGCAGCGTTGATAGGGGCGGTAGGGGCTACACCTTC; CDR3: CSVDRGGRGYTF
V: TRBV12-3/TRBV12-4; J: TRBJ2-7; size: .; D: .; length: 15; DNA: TGTGCCAGCAGTTTGGGGGCGGGGACGGCCTACGAGCAGTACTTC; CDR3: CASSLGAGTAYEQYF
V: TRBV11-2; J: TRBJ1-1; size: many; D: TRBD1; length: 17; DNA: TGTGCCAGCAGCTCGATCAGACAGGGAAGGGTGAACACTGAAGCTTTCTTT; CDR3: CASSSIRQGRVNTEAFF
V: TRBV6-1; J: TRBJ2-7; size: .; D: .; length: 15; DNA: TGTGCCAGCAGTGATTCGGGACCGAACCCCTACGAGCAGTACTTC; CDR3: CASSDSGPNPYEQYF
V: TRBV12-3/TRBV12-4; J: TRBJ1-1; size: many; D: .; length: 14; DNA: TGTGCCAGCAGTTTGGGGGTAACCTCTCCGGAAGCTTTCTTT; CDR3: CASSLGVTSPEAFF
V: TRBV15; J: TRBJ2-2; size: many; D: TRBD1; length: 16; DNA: TGTGCCACCAGCACTTGGGGACAGGGAGTTACCGGGGAGCTGTTTTTT; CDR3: CATSTWGQGVTGELFF
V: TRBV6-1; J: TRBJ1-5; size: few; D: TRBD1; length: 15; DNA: TGTGCCAGCAGTGCCGGGACAGGGAACAATCAGCCCCAGCATTTT; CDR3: CASSAGTGNNQPQHF
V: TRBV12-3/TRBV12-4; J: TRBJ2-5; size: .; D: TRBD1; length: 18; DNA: TGTGCCAGCAGTCCTCCCCGAGGGACAGGGCCCCACCAAGAGACCCAGTACTTC; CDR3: CASSPPRGTGPHQETQYF
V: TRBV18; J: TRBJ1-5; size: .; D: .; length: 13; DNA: TGTGCCAGCTCACCAGAGGTTCATCAGCCCCAGCATTTT; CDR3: CASSPEVHQPQHF
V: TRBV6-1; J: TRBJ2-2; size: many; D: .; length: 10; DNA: TGTGCCAGCAGGGCCGGGGAGCTGTTTTTT; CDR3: CASRAGELFF
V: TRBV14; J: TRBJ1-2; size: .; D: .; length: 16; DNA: TGTGCCAGCAGCCAAGATCTTGCCCAGGGTCGATATGGCTACACCTTC; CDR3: CASSQDLAQGRYGYTF
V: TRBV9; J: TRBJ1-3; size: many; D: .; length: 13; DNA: TGTGCCAGCAGCGTAGGATGGAGCAACACCATATATTTT; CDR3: CASSVGWSNTIYF
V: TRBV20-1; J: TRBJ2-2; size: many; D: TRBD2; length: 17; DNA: TGCAGTGCTAGACCCCTGACTAGCGGGGTATACACCGGGGAGCTGTTTTTT; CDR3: CSARPLTSGVYTGELFF
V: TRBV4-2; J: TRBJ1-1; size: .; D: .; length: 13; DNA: TGTGCCAGCAGCCAAGCGGTCCGTATTGAAGCTTTCTTT; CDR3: CASSQAVRIEAFF
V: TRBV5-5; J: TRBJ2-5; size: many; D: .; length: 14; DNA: TGTGCCAGCAGCTTGGAGGCAAGTTGGGAGACCCAGTACTTC; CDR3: CASSLEASWETQYF
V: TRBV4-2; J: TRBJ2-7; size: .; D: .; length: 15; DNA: TGTGCCAGCAGCCAAGAGGGCAGGAGCTCCTACGAGCAGTACTTC; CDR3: CASSQEGRSSYEQYF
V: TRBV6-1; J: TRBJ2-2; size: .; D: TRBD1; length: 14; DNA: TGTGCCAGCAGCCGGGACAGTGATACCGGGGAGCTGTTTTTT; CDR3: CASSRDSDTGELFF
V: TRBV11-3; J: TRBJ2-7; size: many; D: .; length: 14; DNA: TGTGCCAGCAGCTTTGACACCTCAGCCTACGAGCAGTACTTC; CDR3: CASSFDTSAYEQYF
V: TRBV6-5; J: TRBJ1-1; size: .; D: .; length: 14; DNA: TGTGCCAGCAGTTACAGGTTAGGGAAGGGTGAAGCTTTCTTT; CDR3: CASSYRLGKGEAFF
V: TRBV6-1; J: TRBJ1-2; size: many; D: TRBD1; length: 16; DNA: TGTGCCAGCAGTGAAGGACAGGGGCCGCCCCCATATGGCTACACCTTC; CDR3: CASSEGQGPPPYGYTF
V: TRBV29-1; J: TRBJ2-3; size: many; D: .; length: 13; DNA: TGCAGCTCCTGCAGAACCTCCACAGATACGCAGTATTTT; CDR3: CSSCRTSTDTQYF
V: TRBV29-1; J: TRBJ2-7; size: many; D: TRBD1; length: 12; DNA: TGCAGCGTAAGGACAGGTCCGTACGAGCAGTACTTC; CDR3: CSVRTGPYEQYF
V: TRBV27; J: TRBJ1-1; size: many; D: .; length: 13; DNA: TGTGCCAGCAGTTGGGGGCAAGACACTGAAGCTTTCTTT; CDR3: CASSWGQDTEAFF
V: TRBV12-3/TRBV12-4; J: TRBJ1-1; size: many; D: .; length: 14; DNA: TGTGCCAGCAGTTTAGGGGATGTGAACACTGAAGCTTTCTTT; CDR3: CASSLGDVNTEAFF
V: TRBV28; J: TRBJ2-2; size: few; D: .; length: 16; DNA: TGTGCCAGCAGCTATAGTACGGTCGCGAACACCGGGGAGCTGTTTTTT; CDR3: CASSYSTVANTGELFF
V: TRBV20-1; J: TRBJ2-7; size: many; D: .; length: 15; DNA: TGCAGTGCTAGTCGAGGAGAACTGACGAACTACGAGCAGTACTTC; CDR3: CSASRGELTNYEQYF
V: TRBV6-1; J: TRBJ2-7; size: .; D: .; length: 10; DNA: TGTGCCATCGGACGTCAAGAGCAGTACTTC; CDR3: CAIGRQEQYF
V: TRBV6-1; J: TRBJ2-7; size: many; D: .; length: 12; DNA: TGTGCCAGCAGCCGGGAGATCTGGGAGCAGTACTTC; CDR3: CASSREIWEQYF
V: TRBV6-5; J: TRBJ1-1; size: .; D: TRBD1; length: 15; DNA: TGTGCCAGCAGTTTTCCATCACAGGGGAGGACTGAAGCTTTCTTT; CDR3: CASSFPSQGRTEAFF
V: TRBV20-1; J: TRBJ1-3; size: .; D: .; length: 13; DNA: TGCAGTGCTAGCCCGAGCTCTGGAAACACCATATATTTT; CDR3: CSASPSSGNTIYF
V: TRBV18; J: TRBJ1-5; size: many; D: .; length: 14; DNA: TGTGCCAGCTCGATAGAACAGACTCATCAGCCCCAGCATTTT; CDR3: CASSIEQTHQPQHF
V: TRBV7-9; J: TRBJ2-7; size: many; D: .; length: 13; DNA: TGTGCCAGCAGCTTCGACCGCATCTACGAGCAGTACTTC; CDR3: CASSFDRIYEQYF
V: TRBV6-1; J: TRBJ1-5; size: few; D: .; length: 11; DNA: TGTGCCAGCAGTGAGAGGCAGGGGCAGCATTTT; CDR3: CASSERQGQHF
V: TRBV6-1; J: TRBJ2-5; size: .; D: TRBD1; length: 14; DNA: TGTGCCAGCAGGCCCCAGGGGGCGAAAGAGACCCAGTACTTC; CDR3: CASRPQGAKETQYF
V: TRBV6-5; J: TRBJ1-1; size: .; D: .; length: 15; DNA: TGTGCCAGCAGTTACTCTACCGGTCCTGAATCTGAAGCTTTCTTT; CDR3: CASSYSTGPESEAFF
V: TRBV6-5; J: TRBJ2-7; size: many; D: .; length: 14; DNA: TGTGCCAGCAGATCCGGGACGGCGGCGGGCGAGCAGTACTTC; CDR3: CASRSGTAAGEQYF
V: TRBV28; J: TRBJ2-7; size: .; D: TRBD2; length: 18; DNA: TGTGCCAGCAGTTCAGCAGGGCGGGAACTAGCGGGAGCTTACGAGCAGTACTTC; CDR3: CASSSAGRELAGAYEQYF
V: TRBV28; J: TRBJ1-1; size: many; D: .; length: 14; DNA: TGTGCCAGCAGTCAAGGGTCTATGAACACTGAAGCTTTCTTT; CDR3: CASSQGSMNTEAFF